At least ten counts were recorded for the clone carrying this T cell receptor (beta chain). Time point reported: sample taken at primary tumor resection. The study sequenced unsorted whole RNA from tumor, nontumor lung or frozen PBMC. These data come from a study of spatial heterogeneity in lung cancer. Single TCR cDNA molecules each had their own unique molecular identifier. TCRdb analysed the 5' RACE reads with MiXCR anew, one entry per CDR3 protein. The sample has 25,000 to 30,000 distinct CDR3 sequences; 13% are singletons. The germline CDR1 and CDR2 sequences are MNHNY and SVGAGI (reference sequence). The CDR3 runs 20 residues. The J segment lost 4 bases and the V segment lost 0 bases, leaving 18 bases of the junction unmatched.

This rearrangement joins TRBV6-6 to TRBJ1-1, with 9 nucleotides matching TRBD1. The origin of this receptor is a female donor with early-stage non-small cell lung cancer. The material was PBMCs, obtained at surgery. CDR3 residues: CASSYSLAISHDRGSTEAFF. CDR3 in DNA: TGTGCCAGCAGTTACTCACTTGCAATAAGTCATGACAGGGGGAGCACTGAAGCTTTCTTT.